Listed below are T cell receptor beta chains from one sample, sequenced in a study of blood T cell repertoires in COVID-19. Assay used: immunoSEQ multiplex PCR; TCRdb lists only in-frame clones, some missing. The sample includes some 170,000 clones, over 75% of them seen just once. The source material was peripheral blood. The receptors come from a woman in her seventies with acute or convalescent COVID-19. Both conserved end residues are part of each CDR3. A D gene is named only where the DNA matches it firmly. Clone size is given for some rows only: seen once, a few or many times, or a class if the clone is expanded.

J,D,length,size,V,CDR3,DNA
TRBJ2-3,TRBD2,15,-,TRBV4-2,CASSQVRGSYDTQYF,TGTGCCAGCAGCCAAGTTCGCGGGAGCTACGATACGCAGTATTTT
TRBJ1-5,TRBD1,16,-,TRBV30,CAWSRTGQVRNQPQHF,TGTGCCTGGAGTCGGACAGGGCAAGTAAGAAATCAGCCCCAGCATTTT
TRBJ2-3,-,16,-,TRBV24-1,CATSDTEGSPTDTQYF,TGTGCCACCAGTGACACTGAGGGTTCCCCCACAGATACGCAGTATTTT
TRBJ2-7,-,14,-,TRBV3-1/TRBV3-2,CASSQRGSYYEQYF,TGTGCCAGCAGCCAAAGGGGCTCCTACTACGAGCAGTACTTC
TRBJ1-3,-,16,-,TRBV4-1,CASSQGEALSGNTIYF,TGCGCCAGCAGCCAAGGGGAGGCTCTCTCTGGAAACACCATATATTTT
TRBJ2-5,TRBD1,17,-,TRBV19,CASSIGQGARGEETQYF,TGTGCCAGTAGTATAGGACAGGGGGCGCGGGGAGAAGAGACCCAGTACTTC
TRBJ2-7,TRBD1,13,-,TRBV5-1,CASSRDREHEQYF,TGCGCCAGCAGCCGTGACAGGGAACACGAGCAGTACTTC
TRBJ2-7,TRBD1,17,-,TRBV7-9,CASSFNALGDSLYEQYF,TGTGCCAGCAGCTTTAACGCCCTCGGGGACAGCCTCTACGAGCAGTACTTC
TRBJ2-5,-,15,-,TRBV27,CASSSLGGIQETQYF,TGTGCCAGCAGTTCCCTTGGGGGGATCCAAGAGACCCAGTACTTC
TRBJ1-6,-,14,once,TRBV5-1,CASSLQGSNSPLHF,TGCGCCAGCAGCTTGCAGGGGTCTAATTCACCCCTCCACTTT
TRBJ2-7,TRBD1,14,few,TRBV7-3,CASSLRGQGGEQYF,TGTGCCAGCAGCTTACGGGGACAGGGTGGCGAGCAGTACTTC
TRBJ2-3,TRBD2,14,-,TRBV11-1,CASSSRTSGRWQYF,TGTGCCAGCAGCTCCCGGACTAGCGGGAGGTGGCAGTATTTT
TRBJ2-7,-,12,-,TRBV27,CASSFYSYEQYF,TGTGCCAGCAGTTTTTACTCCTACGAGCAGTACTTC
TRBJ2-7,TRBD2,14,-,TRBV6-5,CASSRTSGSYEQYF,TGTGCCAGCAGTAGGACTAGCGGGTCCTACGAGCAGTACTTC
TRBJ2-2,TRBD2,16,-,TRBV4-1,CASSTSGSENTGELFF,TGCGCCAGCTCCACTAGCGGGAGCGAGAACACCGGGGAGCTGTTTTTT
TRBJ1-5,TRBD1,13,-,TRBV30,CAWTGGGGQPQHF,TGTGCCTGGACCGGAGGGGGCGGTCAGCCCCAGCATTTT
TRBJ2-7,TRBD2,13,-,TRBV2,CASSAGTRREQYF,TGTGCCAGCAGTGCCGGGACTAGGCGCGAGCAGTACTTC
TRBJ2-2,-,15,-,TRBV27,CASRFRGLNTGELFF,TGTGCCAGCAGATTCAGGGGACTAAACACCGGGGAGCTGTTTTTT
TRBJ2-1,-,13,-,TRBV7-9,CASSFTGPSEQFF,TGTGCCAGCAGCTTTACAGGGCCCTCGGAGCAGTTCTTC
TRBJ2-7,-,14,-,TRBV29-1,CSVGTRPGYYEQYF,TGCAGCGTCGGGACTCGCCCGGGTTACTACGAGCAGTACTTC
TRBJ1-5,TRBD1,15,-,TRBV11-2,CASSLGTGVYQPQHF,TGTGCCAGCAGCTTAGGAACAGGGGTATATCAGCCCCAGCATTTT
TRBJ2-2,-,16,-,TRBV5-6,CASSPPGRRNTGELFF,TGTGCCAGCAGCCCGCCGGGGAGACGGAACACCGGGGAGCTGTTTTTT
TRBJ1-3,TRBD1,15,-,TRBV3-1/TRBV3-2,CASSQDRGPGNTIYF,TGTGCCAGCAGCCAGGACAGGGGGCCTGGAAACACCATATATTTT
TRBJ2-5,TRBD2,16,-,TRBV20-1,CSASVWASGSGETQYF,TGCAGTGCTAGTGTTTGGGCTAGCGGGAGCGGAGAGACCCAGTACTTC
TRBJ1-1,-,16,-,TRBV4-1,CASSQAPGGQGWQAFF,TGCGCCAGCAGCCAAGCCCCGGGGGGGCAGGGCTGGCAAGCTTTCTTT
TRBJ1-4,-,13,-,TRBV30,CAWSSPGDEKLFF,TGTGCCTGGAGTTCGCCAGGGGATGAAAAACTGTTTTTT
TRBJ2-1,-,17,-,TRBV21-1,CASSNNRLAGLYNEQFF,TGTGCCAGCAGCAATAACCGATTAGCGGGACTCTACAATGAGCAGTTCTTC
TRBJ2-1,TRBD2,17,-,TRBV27,CASSIPSASGFRNEQFF,TGTGCCAGCAGTATACCCTCCGCTAGCGGGTTTAGGAATGAGCAGTTCTTC
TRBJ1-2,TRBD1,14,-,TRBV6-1,CASSEGQGSYGYTF,TGTGCCAGCAGTGAGGGACAGGGAAGCTATGGCTACACCTTC
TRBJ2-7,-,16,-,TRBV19,CASSTPTGLYSYEQYF,TGTGCCAGTAGTACCCCGACAGGACTCTACTCCTACGAGCAGTACTTC
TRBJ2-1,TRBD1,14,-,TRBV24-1,CATSEAGTGHEQFF,TGTGCCACCAGTGAAGCAGGGACAGGGCATGAGCAGTTCTTC
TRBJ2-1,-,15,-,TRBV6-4,CASRLDSLSYNEQFF,TGTGCCAGCCGATTGGACAGCCTTTCCTACAATGAGCAGTTCTTC
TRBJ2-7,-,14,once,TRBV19,CASSTQGAGGEQYF,TGTGCCAGTAGTACACAGGGAGCCGGGGGGGAGCAGTACTTC
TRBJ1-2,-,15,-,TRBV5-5,CASSGVPEVDYGYTF,TGTGCCAGCAGCGGGGTCCCGGAGGTGGACTATGGCTACACCTTC
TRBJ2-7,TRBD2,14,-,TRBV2,CASSDAGGPYEQYF,TGTGCCAGCAGTGACGCGGGAGGCCCCTACGAGCAGTACTTC
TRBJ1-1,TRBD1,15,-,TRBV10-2,CASRDRQGAWAEAFF,TGCGCCAGCAGGGACAGACAGGGGGCTTGGGCTGAAGCTTTCTTT
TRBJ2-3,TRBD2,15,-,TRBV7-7,CASSLGGSVTDTQYF,TGTGCCAGCAGCTTAGGCGGGAGTGTAACAGATACGCAGTATTTT
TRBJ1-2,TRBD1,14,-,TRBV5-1,CASSLEQGNYGYTF,TGCGCCAGCAGCTTGGAACAGGGGAACTATGGCTACACCTTC
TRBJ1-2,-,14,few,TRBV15,CATSRGGQTHGYTF,TGTGCCACCAGCAGAGGTGGACAAACGCATGGCTACACCTTC
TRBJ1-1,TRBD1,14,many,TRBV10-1,CASSVDRVNTEAFF,TGCGCCAGCAGTGTGGACAGGGTGAACACTGAAGCTTTCTTT
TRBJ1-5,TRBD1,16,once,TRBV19,CASSRRDRGTDQPQHF,TGTGCCAGTAGCCGGCGGGACAGGGGGACGGATCAGCCCCAGCATTTT
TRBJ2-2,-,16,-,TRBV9,CASSPGTFTNTGELFF,TGTGCCAGCAGCCCCGGGACTTTTACGAACACCGGGGAGCTGTTTTTT
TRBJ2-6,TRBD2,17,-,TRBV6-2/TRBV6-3,CASSYISGRSGANVLTF,TGTGCCAGCAGTTACATAAGCGGGAGATCTGGGGCCAACGTCCTGACTTTC
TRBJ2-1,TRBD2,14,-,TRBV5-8,CASSSWEPAGVQFF,TGTGCCAGCAGCTCATGGGAGCCAGCGGGAGTGCAGTTCTTC
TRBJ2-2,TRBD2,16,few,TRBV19,CASSIRLARNTGELFF,TGTGCCAGTAGTATAAGACTAGCGCGGAACACCGGGGAGCTGTTTTTT
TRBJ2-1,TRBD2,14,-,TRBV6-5,CASTSAGGPKEQFF,TGTGCCAGCACCTCAGCGGGAGGGCCAAAGGAGCAGTTCTTC